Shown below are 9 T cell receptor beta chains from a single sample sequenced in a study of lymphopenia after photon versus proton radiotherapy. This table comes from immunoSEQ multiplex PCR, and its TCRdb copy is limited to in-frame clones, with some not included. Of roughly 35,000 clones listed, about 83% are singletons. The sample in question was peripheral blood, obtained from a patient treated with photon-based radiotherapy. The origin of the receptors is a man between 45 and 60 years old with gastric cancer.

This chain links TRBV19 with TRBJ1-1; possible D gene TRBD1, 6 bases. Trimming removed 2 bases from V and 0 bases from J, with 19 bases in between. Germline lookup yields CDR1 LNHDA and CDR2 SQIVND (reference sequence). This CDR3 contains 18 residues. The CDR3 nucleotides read TGTGCCAGTAGTATAATGTTGTCAGGGGCCGCCATGAACACTGAAGCTTTCTTT. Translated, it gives CASSIMLSGAAMNTEAFF.

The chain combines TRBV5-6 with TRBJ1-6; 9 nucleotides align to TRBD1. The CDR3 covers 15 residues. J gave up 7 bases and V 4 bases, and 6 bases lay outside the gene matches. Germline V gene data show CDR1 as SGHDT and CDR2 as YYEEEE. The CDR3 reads CASSAGQGWNSPLHF. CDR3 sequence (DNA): TGTGCCAGCAGCGCCGGACAGGGGTGGAATTCACCCCTCCACTTT.

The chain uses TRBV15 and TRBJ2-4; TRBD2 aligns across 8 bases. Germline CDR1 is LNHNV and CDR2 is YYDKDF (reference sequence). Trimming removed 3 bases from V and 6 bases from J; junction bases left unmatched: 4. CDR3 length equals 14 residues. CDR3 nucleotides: TGTGCCACCAGCAGGGTAGCGGGAACAAACATTCAGTACTTC. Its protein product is CATSRVAGTNIQYF.

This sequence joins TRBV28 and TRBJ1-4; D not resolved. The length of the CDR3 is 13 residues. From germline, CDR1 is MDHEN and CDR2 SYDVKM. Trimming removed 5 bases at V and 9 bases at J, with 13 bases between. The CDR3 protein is CASSLSASQKLFF. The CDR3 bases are TGTGCCAGCAGTCTCTCCGCCAGTCAAAAACTGTTTTTT.

The CDR3 DNA sequence: TGTGCCAGCAGAGACCAGGGAACACACTACGAGCAGTACTTC. This sequence encodes CASRDQGTHYEQYF. The V gene is TRBV6-6, the J gene TRBJ2-7; D may be TRBD1 (5 bases). This CDR3 contains 14 residues. V lost 6 bases and J lost 3, with 15 bases in between. Germline loops: CDR1 MNHNY, CDR2 SVGAGI (reference sequence).

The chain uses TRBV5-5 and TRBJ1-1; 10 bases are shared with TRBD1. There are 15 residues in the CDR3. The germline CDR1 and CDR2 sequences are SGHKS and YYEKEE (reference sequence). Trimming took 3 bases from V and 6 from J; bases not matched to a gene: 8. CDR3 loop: CASSSRQGASAEAFF. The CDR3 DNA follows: TGTGCCAGCAGCTCCAGACAGGGGGCCTCGGCTGAAGCTTTCTTT.

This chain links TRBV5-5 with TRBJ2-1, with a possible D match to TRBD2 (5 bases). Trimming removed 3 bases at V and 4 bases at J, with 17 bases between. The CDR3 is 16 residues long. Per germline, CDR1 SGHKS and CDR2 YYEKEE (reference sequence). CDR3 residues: CASSSSSQRAYNEQFF. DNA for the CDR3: TGTGCCAGCAGCTCTAGCAGTCAAAGAGCTTACAATGAGCAGTTCTTC.

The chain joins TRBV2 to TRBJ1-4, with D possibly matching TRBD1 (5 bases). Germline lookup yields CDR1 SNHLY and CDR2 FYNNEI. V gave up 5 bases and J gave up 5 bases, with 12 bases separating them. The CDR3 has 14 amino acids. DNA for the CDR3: TGTGCCAGCAGTCTTAAGGGGCTAAATGAAAAACTGTTTTTT. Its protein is CASSLKGLNEKLFF.

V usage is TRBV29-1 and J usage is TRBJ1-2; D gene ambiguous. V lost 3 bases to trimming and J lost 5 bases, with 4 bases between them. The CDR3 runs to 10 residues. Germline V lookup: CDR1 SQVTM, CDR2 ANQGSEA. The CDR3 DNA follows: TGCAGCGTTGAGCAATATGGCTACACCTTC. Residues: CSVEQYGYTF. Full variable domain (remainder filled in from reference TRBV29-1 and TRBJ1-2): SAVISQKPSRDICQRGTSLTIQCQVDSQVTMMFWYRQQPGQSLTLIATANQGSEATYESGFVIDKFPISRPNLTFSTLTVSNMSPEDSSIYLCSVEQYGYTFGSGTRLTVV.